This T cell receptor beta chain was documented in a study of cytomegalovirus exposure and HLA in healthy donors. Study-level findings and limits: What TCR beta sequences reportedly achieved was accurate prediction of HLA-A and HLA-B alleles in most subjects. As a later analysis showed, several of the most significant clusters appeared to be linked to common viral pathogens.

The PCR was carried out with 60 Vbeta primers and 13 Jbeta primers. Sequenced by immunoSEQ multiplex PCR; TCRdb stores in-frame clones only, minus some. This table has about 200,000 clones, 82% appearing once. Likely unrecorded immune exposures existed in these nominally healthy donors. A word on this clone: Its matching antigen is unknown.

Germline CDR1 is SNHLY and CDR2 is FYNNEI. This CDR3 has 14 residues. Trimming at V came to 6 bases and at J to 9 bases, leaving 8 bases not matched to a gene. The sequence derives from a man aged 40-55 years in good health and CMV-seropositive. The sequenced sample was PBMCs. This chain links TRBV2 with TRBJ1-6, with 7 bases that match TRBD1. CDR3 protein: CASRPGQRVSPLHF. CDR3 nucleotide sequence: TGTGCCAGCAGGCCGGGACAGAGAGTTTCACCCCTCCACTTT.